The 2 T cell receptor beta chains given below trace back to one sample, sequenced in a study of T cell responses to AZD1222 COVID-19 vaccine. Profiled with immunoSEQ multiplex PCR; TCRdb holds only in-frame clones, not every one. Altogether 120,000 to 150,000 clones are present, approximately 89% being singletons, with the ten largest covering about 3.3%. The material was peripheral blood, obtained on day 0 of MenACWY control vaccination. The receptors were gathered from an adult in good health.

This chain connects TRBV27 to TRBJ2-5, with 8 bases aligning to TRBD1. The CDR3 has 15 residues. The V gene's germline CDR1 is MNHEY and CDR2 SMNVEV (reference sequence). Trimming at V came to 5 bases and at J to 4 bases, leaving 9 bases not matched to a gene. This chain's CDR3 is CASSPRDRRGETQYF. DNA for the CDR3: TGTGCCAGCAGTCCCCGGGACAGGAGAGGAGAGACCCAGTACTTC.

The V call is TRBV18, the J call TRBJ2-7; D tentatively fits TRBD1 or TRBD2 (5 bases each). The germline V gene has CDR1 KGHSH and CDR2 LQKENI. CDR3 length: 17 residues. The V gene lost 0 bases and the J gene lost 3 bases, with 18 bases spanning the gap. The CDR3 DNA follows: TGTGCCAGCTCACCACCCTACGGGACCGGGGCGATCTACGAGCAGTACTTC. Its translation: CASSPPYGTGAIYEQYF.